The clone carrying this TCR beta chain showed up just once. The sample holds other DNA sequences that translate to the same CDR3. In the authors' workflow: Reference gene primer amplification gave nucleated cell count estimates. Sequencing was performed with immunoSEQ multiplex PCR; in TCRdb, only in-frame clones are kept and a portion is missing. V and J calls and clone size are those listed in that table; D and trimming were worked out from the DNA. The sample carries 450,000 or so clones, less than 95% recorded once. The record originates from a study of blood T cell repertoires in COVID-19. Overall study context: PBMCs, B-cell-depleted T cells, or T cells were the source of the cDNA or gDNA that made up the material.

The CDR3 covers 12 residues. Germline CDR1 is SQVTM and CDR2 is ANQGSEA. V lost 3 bases to trimming and J lost 3 bases, with 6 bases between them. The participants were between 18 and 89 years old and came from fewer than 25 US areas. The clonotype was recovered from a man younger than 35 who had recovered from COVID-19. The source material was PBMCs or T cells enriched from blood (not recorded which). The chain couples TRBV29-1 to TRBJ1-3; tentative D call: TRBD1 (6 bases). Here the CDR3 reads CSVDRGGNTIYF. The CDR3 bases are TGCAGCGTTGACAGGGGTGGAAACACCATATATTTT.